A single sample is the source of the 5 T cell receptor beta chains below, sequenced in a study of spatial heterogeneity in lung cancer. The antigens these receptors bind are not known. TCRdb itself ran the 5' RACE reads through MiXCR, one entry per CDR3 protein. The sample carries approximately 15,000 distinct CDR3 sequences, about 4.8% recorded once. The time point here: sample taken at primary tumor resection. Study-wide points: Within tumors, counts of expanded alpha and beta TCRs tracked tumor mutation counts.

The sample here was lung tumor tissue, taken at surgery. Receptors originate from a female donor with early-stage non-small cell lung cancer.

This clonotype was seen repeatedly, ten times or more. The chain links TRBV18 to TRBJ2-5; no clear D gene. Per the germline V gene, CDR1 is KGHSH and CDR2 is LQKENI. This CDR3 region has 14 residues. V lost 3 bases, J lost 3 bases, and 11 bases lay in between. As DNA, the CDR3 is TGTGCCAGCTCACCGACCTGGGGAAAAGAGACCCAGTACTTC. Translation gives CASSPTWGKETQYF.

Ten or more counts support this clonotype. The chain's CDR3 is CASSLGGSETQYF. DNA of the CDR3: TGTGCCAGCAGCCTGGGGGGTTCGGAGACCCAGTACTTC. J is TRBJ2-5 and V is TRBV7-3; D may be TRBD2 (6 bases). The CDR3 is made up of 13 amino acids. V was pared by 5 bases and J by 5 bases, with 12 bases between. From germline, CDR1 is SGHTA and CDR2 FQGTGA.

By proportion, this clonotype is medium-sized. The chain recombines TRBV20-1 with TRBJ2-3; 7 positions match TRBD1. CDR1 is DFQATT and CDR2 is SNEGSKA in the germline V gene (reference sequence). V shed 1 base, J shed 4 bases, and the junction held 8 bases outside the gene matches. The length of the CDR3 is 15 residues. As DNA, the CDR3 is TGCAGTGCTAGAGTCGCGACAGGGATTGCAGATACGCAGTATTTT. Protein sequence: CSARVATGIADTQYF.

This clonotype is labeled as medium-sized. The V call is TRBV4-1, the J call TRBJ2-5, with D perhaps TRBD2 (6 bases). CDR1 and CDR2 (germline): MGHRA, YSYEKL. With 8 bases removed from V and 5 bases from J, the gap between germline ends came to 12 bases. This CDR3 is 12 amino acids long. This CDR3 is CASWDGGETQYF. In DNA form, the CDR3 reads TGCGCCAGCTGGGATGGAGGGGAGACCCAGTACTTC.

This clonotype showed up many times. The V gene is TRBV20-1, the J gene TRBJ2-3; 11 positions match TRBD2. Germline loops: CDR1 DFQATT, CDR2 SNEGSKA (reference sequence). Trimming removed 6 bases from V and 1 base from J; junction bases left unmatched: 9. The CDR3 runs to 16 residues. The CDR3 spells CSAFWGSGGGTDTQYF. The DNA for the CDR3 is TGCAGTGCCTTTTGGGGTAGCGGGGGGGGCACAGATACGCAGTATTTT.